These 5 T cell receptor beta chains were sequenced from one sample in a study of response to subunit inactivated influenza vaccine. TCRdb reanalysed the RT-PCR reads using MiXCR and keeps one entry per CDR3 protein. This sample yields about 190,000 distinct CDR3 sequences, of which about an eighth are seen a single time; roughly 26% belongs to the top ten. Source: CD8+ T cells sorted from PBMCs, taken 5 to 6 days after vaccination. The receptors come from a man between 50 and 59 years old who received an inactivated influenza vaccine.

Of note for this clonotype: The junction departs from the called germline gene at one end, perhaps through a read error. The rearrangement links TRBV6-1 to TRBJ2-2; TRBD1 is a possible D gene (6 bases). CDR1 is MNHNS, CDR2 SASEGT, per germline. The CDR3 has 14 residues. CDR3 loop: CASSPGTYTGELVF. In DNA form, the CDR3 reads TGTGCCAGCAGTCCCGGGACATACACCGGGGAGCTGGTTTTT.

There are many counts of this clonotype. The CDR3 loop reads CASSLGLAGSYEQYF. In DNA form, the CDR3 reads TGTGCCAGCAGCTTGGGACTAGCGGGGTCCTACGAGCAGTACTTC. The genes are TRBV7-2 and TRBJ2-7; 13 bases are shared with TRBD2. Germline V CDR1 and CDR2: SGHTA, FQGNSA. The CDR3 sequence is 15 residues long. V lost 3 bases to trimming and J lost 1 base; unmatched junction nucleotides: 0.

Many counts were recorded for this clonotype. The rearrangement joins TRBV12-3 or TRBV12-4 to TRBJ1-1, with D perhaps TRBD1 (6 bases). Trimming left V 5 bases short and J 5 bases short, with 12 bases between. CDR3 length equals 13 residues. CDR3 in amino acids: CASSPQGYTEAFF. CDR3 nucleotide sequence: TGTGCCAGCAGTCCACAGGGTTATACTGAAGCTTTCTTT.

The V and J genes are TRBV12-3 or TRBV12-4 and TRBJ1-1; possible D gene TRBD1, 5 bases. V lost 4 bases and J 1 base, leaving 13 bases between the germline ends. This CDR3 comprises 15 residues. CDR3 sequence reads: CASSSQGIGNTEAFF. CDR3 in DNA: TGTGCCAGCAGTTCCCAGGGAATAGGGAACACTGAAGCTTTCTTT.

CDR3: CAIMLMDGGYPPSSYNEQFF. The DNA for the CDR3 is TGTGCCATAATGCTGATGGATGGGGGCTACCCTCCGAGCTCCTACAATGAGCAGTTCTTC. The V call is TRBV2, the J call TRBJ2-1; D might be TRBD1 (6 bases). The germline gives CDR1 SNHLY, CDR2 FYNNEI. The length of the CDR3 is 20 residues. V was trimmed by 10 bases and J by 0 bases, leaving 31 bases between them.